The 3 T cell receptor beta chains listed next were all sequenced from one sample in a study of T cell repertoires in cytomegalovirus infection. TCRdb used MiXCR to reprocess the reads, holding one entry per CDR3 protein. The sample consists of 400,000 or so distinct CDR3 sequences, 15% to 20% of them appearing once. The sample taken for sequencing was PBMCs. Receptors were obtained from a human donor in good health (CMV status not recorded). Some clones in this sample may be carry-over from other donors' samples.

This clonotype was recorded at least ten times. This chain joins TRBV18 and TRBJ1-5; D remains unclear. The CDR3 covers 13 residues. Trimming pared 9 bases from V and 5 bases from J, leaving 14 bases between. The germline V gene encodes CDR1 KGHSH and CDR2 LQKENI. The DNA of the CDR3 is TGTGCCAGTTCCCCGGGAGTCGATCAGCCCCAGCATTTT. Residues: CASSPGVDQPQHF.

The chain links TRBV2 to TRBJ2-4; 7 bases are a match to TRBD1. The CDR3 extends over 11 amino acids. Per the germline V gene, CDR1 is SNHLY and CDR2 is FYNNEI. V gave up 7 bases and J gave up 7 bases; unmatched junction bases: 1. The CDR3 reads CASKQGNIQYF. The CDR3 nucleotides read TGTGCCAGCAAACAGGGGAACATTCAGTACTTC.

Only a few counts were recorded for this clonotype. CDR3 DNA: TGTGCCAGCAGTTTTGGGGGAAGGCAGCCCCAGCATTTT. This codes for CASSFGGRQPQHF. The chain couples TRBV27 to TRBJ1-5; TRBD1 might be the D (5 bases). The CDR3 consists of 13 residues. Per germline, CDR1 MNHEY and CDR2 SMNVEV (reference sequence). Between the trimmed V and J ends, which lost 3 bases and 7 bases, there was a span of 10 bases.